This TCR beta chain was identified in a study of T cell repertoires in ileal Crohn's disease. Profiling relied on immunoSEQ multiplex PCR, and the TCRdb table lists in-frame clones only, not all of them. Altogether about 9,600 clones are present, over 60% being singletons, with the ten largest covering around 25%. The CDR3 length is 13 residues. With 0 bases removed from V and 14 bases from J, the gap between germline ends came to 17 bases. Germline lookup yields CDR1 SGDLS and CDR2 YYNGEE. The sequence derives from an adult with Crohn's disease. The sequenced material came from ileal tissue. V and J are TRBV9 and TRBJ1-2; no definite D call. CDR3 region: CASSVVPRRLRTF. The DNA of the CDR3 is TGTGCCAGCAGCGTAGTGCCCCGCCGCCTTAGAACCTTC.